This entry concerns a single T cell receptor (beta chain). This sample is part of a study of technical replicates of blood from a few donors. Some clones are missing from TCRdb's copy, which holds only in-frame ones; the method was immunoSEQ multiplex PCR. The sample has roughly 69,000 clones, more than 85% seen once. V gave up 0 bases and J gave up 3 bases, with 7 bases separating them. Germline loops: CDR1 SGHTA, CDR2 FQGTGA. This CDR3 is built from 14 residues. The sequenced sample consisted of PBMCs. The TCR was taken from a human donor in good health. Some clones in this sample may be carry-over from other donors' samples. The rearrangement joins TRBV7-3 to TRBJ2-3; D remains ambiguous. The CDR3 nucleotides read TGTGCCAGCAGCTTAACTGTCTCGACAGATACGCAGTATTTT. Translation: CASSLTVSTDTQYF. Variable domain in full (rest from reference TRBV7-3 and TRBJ2-3): GAGVSQTPSNKVTEKGKYVELRCDPISGHTALYWYRQSLGQGPEFLIYFQGTGAADDSGLPNDRFFAVRPEGSVSTLKIQRTERGDSAVYLCASSLTVSTDTQYFGPGTRLTVL.